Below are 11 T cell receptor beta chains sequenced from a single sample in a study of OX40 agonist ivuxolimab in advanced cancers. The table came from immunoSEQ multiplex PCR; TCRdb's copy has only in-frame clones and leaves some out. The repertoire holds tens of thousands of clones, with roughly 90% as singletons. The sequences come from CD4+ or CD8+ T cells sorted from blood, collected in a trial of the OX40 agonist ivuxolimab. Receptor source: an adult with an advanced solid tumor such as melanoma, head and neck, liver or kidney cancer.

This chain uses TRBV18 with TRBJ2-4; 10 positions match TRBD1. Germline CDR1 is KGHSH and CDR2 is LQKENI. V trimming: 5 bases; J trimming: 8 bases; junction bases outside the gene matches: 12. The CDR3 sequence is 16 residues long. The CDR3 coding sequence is TGTGCCAGCTCATCCGATAGACAGGGGGCGCGTTACATTCAGTACTTC. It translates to CASSSDRQGARYIQYF.

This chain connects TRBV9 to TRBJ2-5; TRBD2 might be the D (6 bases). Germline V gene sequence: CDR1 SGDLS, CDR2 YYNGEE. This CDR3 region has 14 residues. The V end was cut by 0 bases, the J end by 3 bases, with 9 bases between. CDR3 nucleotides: TGTGCCAGCAGCGTAGCTTCGGGAGAAGAGACCCAGTACTTC. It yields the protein CASSVASGEETQYF.

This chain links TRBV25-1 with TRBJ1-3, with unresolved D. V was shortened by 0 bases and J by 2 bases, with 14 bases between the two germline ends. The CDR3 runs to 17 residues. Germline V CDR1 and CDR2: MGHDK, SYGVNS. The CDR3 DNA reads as TGTGCCAGCAGTGAATATTCGGTGCGTGGAGCTGGAAACACCATATATTTT. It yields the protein CASSEYSVRGAGNTIYF.

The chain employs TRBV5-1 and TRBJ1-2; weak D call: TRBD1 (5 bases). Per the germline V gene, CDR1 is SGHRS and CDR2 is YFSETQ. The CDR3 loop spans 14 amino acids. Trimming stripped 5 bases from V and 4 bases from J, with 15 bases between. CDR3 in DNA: TGCGCCAGCAGTGGGACCGGGGCCCTCTATGGCTACACCTTC. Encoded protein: CASSGTGALYGYTF.

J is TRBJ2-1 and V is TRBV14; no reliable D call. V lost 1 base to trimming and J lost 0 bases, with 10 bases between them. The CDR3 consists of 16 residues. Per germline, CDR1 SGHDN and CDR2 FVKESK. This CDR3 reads CASSQVGGFSYNEQFF. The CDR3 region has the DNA TGTGCCAGCAGCCAAGTCGGCGGTTTCTCCTACAATGAGCAGTTCTTC.

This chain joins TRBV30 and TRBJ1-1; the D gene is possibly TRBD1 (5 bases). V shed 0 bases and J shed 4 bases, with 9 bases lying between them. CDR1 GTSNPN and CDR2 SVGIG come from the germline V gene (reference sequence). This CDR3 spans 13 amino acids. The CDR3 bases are TGTGCCTGGAGTGTAGGGGTTGGCACTGAAGCTTTCTTT. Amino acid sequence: CAWSVGVGTEAFF.

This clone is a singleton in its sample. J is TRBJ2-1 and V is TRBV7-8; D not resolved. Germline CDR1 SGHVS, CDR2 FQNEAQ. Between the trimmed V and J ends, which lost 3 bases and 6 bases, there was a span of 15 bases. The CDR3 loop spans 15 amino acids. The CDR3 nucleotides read TGTGCCAGCAGCTTTCGACACCCTTTAGGCAATGAGCAGTTCTTC. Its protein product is CASSFRHPLGNEQFF.

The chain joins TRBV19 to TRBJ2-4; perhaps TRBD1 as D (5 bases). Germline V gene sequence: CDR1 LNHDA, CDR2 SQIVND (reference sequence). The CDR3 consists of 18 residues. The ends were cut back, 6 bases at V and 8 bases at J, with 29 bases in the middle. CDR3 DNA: TGTGCCAGTAGCGCCGTGAAGGGTTCCTGGCAGGGATTTGACATTCAGTACTTC. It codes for CASSAVKGSWQGFDIQYF.

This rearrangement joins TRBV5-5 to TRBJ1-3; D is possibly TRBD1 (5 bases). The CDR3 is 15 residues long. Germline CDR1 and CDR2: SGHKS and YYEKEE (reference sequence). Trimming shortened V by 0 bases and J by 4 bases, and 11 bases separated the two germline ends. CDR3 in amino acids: CASSLASGYGNTIYF. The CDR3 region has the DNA TGTGCCAGCAGCTTGGCCTCAGGGTACGGAAACACCATATATTTT.

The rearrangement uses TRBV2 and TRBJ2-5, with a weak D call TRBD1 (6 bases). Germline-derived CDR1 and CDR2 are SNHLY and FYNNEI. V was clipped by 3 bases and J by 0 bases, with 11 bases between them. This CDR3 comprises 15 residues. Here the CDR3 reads CASSDFGTNQETQYF. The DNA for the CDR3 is TGTGCCAGCAGTGATTTCGGGACAAACCAAGAGACCCAGTACTTC.

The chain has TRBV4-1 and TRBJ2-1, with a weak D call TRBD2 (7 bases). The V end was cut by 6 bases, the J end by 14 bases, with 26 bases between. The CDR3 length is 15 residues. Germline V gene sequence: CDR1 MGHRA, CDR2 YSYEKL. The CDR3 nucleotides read TGCGCCAGCAGTGCCGGGAGCGGGGACACGCCTCGAAAGTTCTTC. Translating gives CASSAGSGDTPRKFF.